This TCR beta chain was sequenced in a study of cytomegalovirus exposure and HLA in healthy donors. Findings and limits, study-wide: A later analysis appeared to link common viral pathogens to several of the most significant clusters. Earlier analysis yielded a pattern in which most TCR beta V segments were productive about 90% or about 30% of the time.

V was trimmed by 6 bases and J by 5 bases, leaving 8 bases between them. Germline V CDR1 and CDR2: ENHRY, SYGVKD. There are 13 residues in the CDR3. Comment on this clone: Its antigen is unknown.

Researchers ran the PCR with 60 Vbeta and 13 Jbeta primers. Profiled with immunoSEQ multiplex PCR; TCRdb holds only in-frame clones, not every one. The sample has 95,000 to 150,000 clones, about 79% seen once. Each donor was healthy, and each was a bone marrow donor. The chain joins TRBV10-3 to TRBJ1-6, with a weak D call TRBD1 (6 bases). The sequence came from a man aged 45-65 years in good health and CMV-seronegative. The material sequenced was PBMCs. CDR3 protein: CAIRPGDNSPLHF. The CDR3 region has the DNA TGTGCCATCAGGCCAGGGGATAATTCACCCCTCCACTTT.